This TCR beta chain was recorded in a study of blood T cells in healthy people across ages. V lost 7 bases, J lost 0 bases, and 9 bases stayed unmatched. The CDR3 is 17 residues long. In germline, CDR1 is DFQATT, CDR2 SNEGSKA (reference sequence). The table lists this clonotype with a few counts. Its antigen is unidentified. Study results and caveats: Because sorting was not performed, PBMCs prevented conclusive naive versus antigen-experienced comparison.

A sample-barcoded 5' primer and a J-beta primer mix were used in a second PCR of roughly 7 to 11 cycles. TCRdb reanalysed the 5' RACE reads using MiXCR and keeps one entry per CDR3 protein. The top ten hold around 7.7% of the sample, which has some 1.5 million distinct CDR3 sequences, 28% seen once. The origin of this receptor is a woman aged 25 to 39 in good health. Material: blood. The rearrangement links TRBV20-1 to TRBJ2-3; 14 bases line up with TRBD2. The CDR3 nucleotides are TGCAGTGGTTCGGGACTAGCGGGGGCCTTTAGCACAGATACGCAGTATTTT. Amino acid sequence: CSGSGLAGAFSTDTQYF.